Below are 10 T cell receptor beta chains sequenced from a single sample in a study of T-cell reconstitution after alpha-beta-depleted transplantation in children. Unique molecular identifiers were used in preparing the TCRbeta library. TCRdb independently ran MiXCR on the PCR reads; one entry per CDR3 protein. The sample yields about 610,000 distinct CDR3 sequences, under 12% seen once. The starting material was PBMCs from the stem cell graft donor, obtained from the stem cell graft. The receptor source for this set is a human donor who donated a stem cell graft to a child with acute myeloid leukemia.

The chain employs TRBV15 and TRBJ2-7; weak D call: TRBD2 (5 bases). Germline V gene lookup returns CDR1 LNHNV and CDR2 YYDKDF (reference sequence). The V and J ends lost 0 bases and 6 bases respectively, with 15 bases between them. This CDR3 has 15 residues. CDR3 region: CATSRERAKGGEQYF. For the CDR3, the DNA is TGTGCCACCAGCAGAGAAAGGGCCAAAGGAGGCGAGCAGTACTTC.

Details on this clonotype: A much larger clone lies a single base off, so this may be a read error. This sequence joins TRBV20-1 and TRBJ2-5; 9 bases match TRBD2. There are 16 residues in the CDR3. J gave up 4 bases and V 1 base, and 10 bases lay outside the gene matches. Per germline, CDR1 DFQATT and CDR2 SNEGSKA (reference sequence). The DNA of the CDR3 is TGCAGTGCTAGAGGTCGGACTAGCGAGAGTAGAGAGACCCAGTACTTC. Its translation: CSARGRTSESRETQYF.

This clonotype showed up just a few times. The CDR3 is CASSLAQMSEQFF. The DNA of the CDR3 is TGTGCCAGCAGCTTAGCTCAAATGAGTGAGCAGTTCTTC. This chain connects TRBV7-2 to TRBJ2-1; D gene ambiguous. This CDR3 is built from 13 residues. V lost 0 bases and J 9 bases, leaving 9 bases between the germline ends. Germline loops: CDR1 SGHTA, CDR2 FQGNSA.

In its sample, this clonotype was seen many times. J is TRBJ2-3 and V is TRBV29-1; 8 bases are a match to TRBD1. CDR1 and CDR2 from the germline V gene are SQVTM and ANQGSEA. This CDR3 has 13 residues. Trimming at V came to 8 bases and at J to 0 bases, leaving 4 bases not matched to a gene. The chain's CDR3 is CSLRGPSTDTQYF. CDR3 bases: TGCAGCCTCAGGGGGCCTAGCACAGATACGCAGTATTTT.

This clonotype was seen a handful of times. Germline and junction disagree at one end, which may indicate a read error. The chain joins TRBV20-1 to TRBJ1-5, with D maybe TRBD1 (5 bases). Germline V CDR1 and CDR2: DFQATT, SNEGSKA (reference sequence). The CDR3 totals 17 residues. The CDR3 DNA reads TGCTGTGCTAGAGAGGCAGGGTGGGGTATTGGAAATCAGCCCCAGCATTTT. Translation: CCAREAGWGIGNQPQHF.

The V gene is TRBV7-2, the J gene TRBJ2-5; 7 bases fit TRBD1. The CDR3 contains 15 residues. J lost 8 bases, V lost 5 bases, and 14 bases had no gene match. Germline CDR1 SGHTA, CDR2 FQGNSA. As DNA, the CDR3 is TGTGCCAGCAGCCGTACGACAGGGTCTGCAGGAACCCAGTACTTC. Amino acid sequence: CASSRTTGSAGTQYF.

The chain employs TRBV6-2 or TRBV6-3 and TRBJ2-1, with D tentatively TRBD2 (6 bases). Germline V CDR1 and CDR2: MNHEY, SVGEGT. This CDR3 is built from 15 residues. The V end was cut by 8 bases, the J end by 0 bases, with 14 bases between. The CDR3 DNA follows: TGTGCCAGCTTCCCCCTAGCGTCCTCCTACAATGAGCAGTTCTTC. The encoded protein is CASFPLASSYNEQFF.

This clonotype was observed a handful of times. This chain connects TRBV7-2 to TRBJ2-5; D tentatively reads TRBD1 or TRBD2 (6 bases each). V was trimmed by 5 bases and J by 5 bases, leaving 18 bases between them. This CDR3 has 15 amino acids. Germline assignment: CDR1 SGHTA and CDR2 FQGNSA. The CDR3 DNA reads TGTGCCAGCAGCATACAGGGAGGCGGGCGGGAGACCCAGTACTTC. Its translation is CASSIQGGGRETQYF.

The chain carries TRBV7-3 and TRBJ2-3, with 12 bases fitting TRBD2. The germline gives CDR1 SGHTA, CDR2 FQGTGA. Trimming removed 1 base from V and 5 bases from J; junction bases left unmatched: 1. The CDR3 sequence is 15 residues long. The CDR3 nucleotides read TGTGCCAGCAGCTTAATGGGACTAGCGGGAGATACGCAGTATTTT. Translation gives CASSLMGLAGDTQYF.

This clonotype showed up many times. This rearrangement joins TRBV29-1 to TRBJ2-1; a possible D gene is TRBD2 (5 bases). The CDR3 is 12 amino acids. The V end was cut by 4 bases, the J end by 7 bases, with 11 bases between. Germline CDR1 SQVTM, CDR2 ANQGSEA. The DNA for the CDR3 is TGCAGCGTTGGAGAGGGCCGGAATGAGCAGTTCTTC. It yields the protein CSVGEGRNEQFF.